A selection of T cell receptor beta chains follows, all from one sample in a study of blood T cell repertoires in COVID-19. Using immunoSEQ multiplex PCR, the repertoire was profiled, and TCRdb retains in-frame clones only, with some absent. This sample carries some 300,000 clones, 85% to 90% of them seen once, and the ten largest clones take about 6%. Sequenced input: peripheral blood. The receptors here all came from a woman in her fifties or sixties with COVID-19, enrolled during active disease. CDR3s include the opening cysteine and the closing phenylalanine or tryptophan. Fields, in order: D gene, J gene, V gene, clone size, CDR3 DNA, CDR3 protein. The D gene is left open where the match is weak. Clone size is given for some rows only: seen once, a few or many times, or a class if the clone is expanded.

d_call: NA; j_call: TRBJ2-1; v_call: TRBV7-8; clone_size: NA; cdr3_nt: TGTGCCAGCAGCTCGGCGGGGGAAGGCAGGGGACACTACAATGAGCAGTTCTTC; cdr3_aa: CASSSAGEGRGHYNEQFF
d_call: TRBD2; j_call: TRBJ2-1; v_call: TRBV27; clone_size: NA; cdr3_nt: TGTGCCAGCAGTTTAGCGGGGGGGGGTTACAATGAGCAGTTCTTC; cdr3_aa: CASSLAGGGYNEQFF
d_call: TRBD2; j_call: TRBJ2-1; v_call: TRBV14; clone_size: NA; cdr3_nt: TGTGCCAGCAGCCTTGGACTAGCGGGAGGTGATGAGCAGTTCTTC; cdr3_aa: CASSLGLAGGDEQFF
d_call: NA; j_call: TRBJ2-2; v_call: TRBV19; clone_size: once; cdr3_nt: TGTGCCAGTAGTATACCGAGGGGGGAGCTGTTTTTT; cdr3_aa: CASSIPRGELFF
d_call: TRBD2; j_call: TRBJ2-1; v_call: TRBV2; clone_size: NA; cdr3_nt: TGTGCCAGCAGGAGGGGGACTAGCGGGAACAGTGAGCAGTTCTTC; cdr3_aa: CASRRGTSGNSEQFF
d_call: TRBD1; j_call: TRBJ2-1; v_call: TRBV9; clone_size: NA; cdr3_nt: TGTGCCAGCAGCACTCAGGACAGGGGGCTTGGTGAGCAGTTCTTC; cdr3_aa: CASSTQDRGLGEQFF
d_call: TRBD2; j_call: TRBJ2-3; v_call: TRBV5-5; clone_size: NA; cdr3_nt: TGTGCCAGCAGCCTACTAGGGACTACTAAGGGCACAGATACGCAGTATTTT; cdr3_aa: CASSLLGTTKGTDTQYF
d_call: NA; j_call: TRBJ1-1; v_call: TRBV3-1/TRBV3-2; clone_size: NA; cdr3_nt: TGTGCCAGCAGCCGTAGTACAGCAATGAACACTGAAGCTTTCTTT; cdr3_aa: CASSRSTAMNTEAFF
d_call: TRBD2; j_call: TRBJ2-5; v_call: TRBV7-2; clone_size: NA; cdr3_nt: TGTGCCAGAACTCTCTCGGGCCGGGGGGAAGAGACCCAGTACTTC; cdr3_aa: CARTLSGRGEETQYF
d_call: NA; j_call: TRBJ2-5; v_call: TRBV20-1; clone_size: NA; cdr3_nt: TGCAGTGCTAGTCATAAAGCGGGACAGGAGTACTTC; cdr3_aa: CSASHKAGQEYF
d_call: NA; j_call: TRBJ1-1; v_call: TRBV21-1; clone_size: NA; cdr3_nt: TGTGCCAGCAGCACGTCAACCGCCGAGTGGACTGAAGCTTTCTTT; cdr3_aa: CASSTSTAEWTEAFF
d_call: NA; j_call: TRBJ1-2; v_call: TRBV29-1; clone_size: NA; cdr3_nt: TGCAGCGTTGACCAGCGCAGGGGCCCCTATGGCTACACCTTC; cdr3_aa: CSVDQRRGPYGYTF
d_call: NA; j_call: TRBJ1-5; v_call: TRBV7-6; clone_size: NA; cdr3_nt: TGTGCCAGCAGCTTTGGGGCAGCGAATCAGCCCCAGCATTTT; cdr3_aa: CASSFGAANQPQHF
d_call: NA; j_call: TRBJ1-1; v_call: TRBV2; clone_size: once; cdr3_nt: TGTGCCAGCAGTTTAGGGAAGGTCCGGGAGGCTTTCTTT; cdr3_aa: CASSLGKVREAFF
d_call: NA; j_call: TRBJ1-4; v_call: TRBV14; clone_size: NA; cdr3_nt: TGTGCCAGCAGCCAAGATATCGGGTACGCGAGTGAAAAACTGTTTTTT; cdr3_aa: CASSQDIGYASEKLFF
d_call: TRBD1; j_call: TRBJ2-7; v_call: TRBV5-1; clone_size: NA; cdr3_nt: TGCGCTAGCAGCACCGGACAGGGGGCGTACGAGCAGTACTTC; cdr3_aa: CASSTGQGAYEQYF
d_call: TRBD1; j_call: TRBJ2-5; v_call: TRBV18; clone_size: NA; cdr3_nt: TGTGCCAGCTCACCACTGACAGGGTTCCAAGAGACCCAGTACTTC; cdr3_aa: CASSPLTGFQETQYF
d_call: NA; j_call: TRBJ1-2; v_call: TRBV19; clone_size: once; cdr3_nt: TGTGCCAGTAGAGACAGGACCAACTATGGCTACACCTTC; cdr3_aa: CASRDRTNYGYTF
d_call: TRBD2; j_call: TRBJ2-2; v_call: TRBV3-1/TRBV3-2; clone_size: NA; cdr3_nt: TGTGCCAGCAGCCCCAGGTACCCTAGCGGGGGGAACACCGGGGAGCTGTTTTTT; cdr3_aa: CASSPRYPSGGNTGELFF
d_call: TRBD1; j_call: TRBJ2-1; v_call: TRBV5-1; clone_size: NA; cdr3_nt: TGCGCCAGCAGCTTTTTCCCGGACAGGGGAAACAATGAGCAGTTCTTC; cdr3_aa: CASSFFPDRGNNEQFF
d_call: NA; j_call: TRBJ2-7; v_call: TRBV6-5; clone_size: NA; cdr3_nt: TGTGCCAGCCGTACCAACAGGGACGAGCAGTACTTC; cdr3_aa: CASRTNRDEQYF
d_call: NA; j_call: TRBJ2-7; v_call: TRBV10-3; clone_size: NA; cdr3_nt: TGTGCCATCGGGGGAGGGGGAACCTACGAGCAGTACTTC; cdr3_aa: CAIGGGGTYEQYF
d_call: TRBD2; j_call: TRBJ2-7; v_call: TRBV10-3; clone_size: NA; cdr3_nt: TGTGCCATCAATACAGGGACTAGCGGCTACGAGCAGTACTTC; cdr3_aa: CAINTGTSGYEQYF
d_call: NA; j_call: TRBJ1-3; v_call: TRBV27; clone_size: once; cdr3_nt: TGTGCCAGCAGCCCCGCAGGCCACTCTGGAAACACCATATATTTT; cdr3_aa: CASSPAGHSGNTIYF
d_call: TRBD2; j_call: TRBJ2-3; v_call: TRBV7-2; clone_size: NA; cdr3_nt: TGTGCCAGCAGCCTCGGACTAGCGGGAGTAGATACGCAGTATTTT; cdr3_aa: CASSLGLAGVDTQYF
d_call: TRBD1; j_call: TRBJ2-2; v_call: TRBV5-4; clone_size: NA; cdr3_nt: TGTGCCAGCACCGTAGACAGGGCCCAAAACACCGGGGAGCTGTTTTTT; cdr3_aa: CASTVDRAQNTGELFF
d_call: TRBD2; j_call: TRBJ2-7; v_call: TRBV6-5; clone_size: NA; cdr3_nt: TGTGCCAGCAGCCGTAGCGGGATGAGGTTCTACGAGCAGTACTTC; cdr3_aa: CASSRSGMRFYEQYF
d_call: TRBD2; j_call: TRBJ2-1; v_call: TRBV6-5; clone_size: NA; cdr3_nt: TGTGCCAGCGCGATTCGGGGGGTCGACAATGAGCAGTTCTTC; cdr3_aa: CASAIRGVDNEQFF
d_call: NA; j_call: TRBJ1-6; v_call: TRBV10-3; clone_size: NA; cdr3_nt: TGTGCCATCGGGACACCCAATAATTCACCCCTCCACTTT; cdr3_aa: CAIGTPNNSPLHF
d_call: NA; j_call: TRBJ1-2; v_call: TRBV6-1; clone_size: NA; cdr3_nt: TGTGCCAGCAGTGAAGGGTGGGGGCAGGGCGGCTACACCTTC; cdr3_aa: CASSEGWGQGGYTF
d_call: TRBD2; j_call: TRBJ2-7; v_call: TRBV7-9; clone_size: NA; cdr3_nt: TGTGCCAGCAGCACTAGCGGGAGAGGGGGCTACGAGCAGTACTTC; cdr3_aa: CASSTSGRGGYEQYF
d_call: NA; j_call: TRBJ2-3; v_call: TRBV27; clone_size: NA; cdr3_nt: TGTGCCAGCACCCATAGCGGTCGCACAGATACGCAGTATTTT; cdr3_aa: CASTHSGRTDTQYF
d_call: TRBD1; j_call: TRBJ1-1; v_call: TRBV18; clone_size: NA; cdr3_nt: TGTGCCAGCGCCCCGGGACAGGGGAACACTGAAGCTTTCTTT; cdr3_aa: CASAPGQGNTEAFF
d_call: NA; j_call: TRBJ2-5; v_call: TRBV13; clone_size: NA; cdr3_nt: TGTGCCAGCAGCTTAAATCCCGGGAATCGTCAAGAGACCCAGTACTTC; cdr3_aa: CASSLNPGNRQETQYF
d_call: TRBD1; j_call: TRBJ2-7; v_call: TRBV24-1; clone_size: NA; cdr3_nt: TGTGCCACCAGTCAGGGGGAACGAGGGTCCTACGAGCAGTACTTC; cdr3_aa: CATSQGERGSYEQYF
d_call: NA; j_call: TRBJ2-2; v_call: TRBV7-3; clone_size: NA; cdr3_nt: TGTGCCAGCAGCGCCGGTACGAACACCGGGGAGCTGTTTTTT; cdr3_aa: CASSAGTNTGELFF
d_call: TRBD1; j_call: TRBJ1-1; v_call: TRBV11-3; clone_size: NA; cdr3_nt: TGTGCCAGCAGCTTTCCGCCGGGGGTTGACAGGGGGATCACTGAAGCTTTCTTT; cdr3_aa: CASSFPPGVDRGITEAFF
d_call: TRBD2; j_call: TRBJ2-5; v_call: TRBV11-3; clone_size: NA; cdr3_nt: TGTGCCAGCTCCCCGGGGATAGCGGGAGTGAAAGAGACCCAGTACTTC; cdr3_aa: CASSPGIAGVKETQYF
d_call: TRBD1; j_call: TRBJ1-2; v_call: TRBV10-3; clone_size: NA; cdr3_nt: TGTGCCATCAGCTCAGCCCCGGACAGGCGATATGGCTACACCTTC; cdr3_aa: CAISSAPDRRYGYTF
d_call: TRBD1; j_call: TRBJ1-4; v_call: TRBV5-3; clone_size: NA; cdr3_nt: TGTGCCAGAAGCTTGGAGGGGGACAGGGGAGTGGGAAAACTGTTTTTT; cdr3_aa: CARSLEGDRGVGKLFF
d_call: NA; j_call: TRBJ2-3; v_call: TRBV18; clone_size: NA; cdr3_nt: TGTGCCAGCTCACTCCTAATCGGGAGTGAAGATACGCAGTATTTT; cdr3_aa: CASSLLIGSEDTQYF
d_call: TRBD2; j_call: TRBJ2-3; v_call: TRBV5-4; clone_size: NA; cdr3_nt: TGTGCCAGCACCCTTACGGCTAGCGGATATTCAGATACGCAGTATTTT; cdr3_aa: CASTLTASGYSDTQYF
d_call: TRBD2; j_call: TRBJ2-2; v_call: TRBV5-1; clone_size: once; cdr3_nt: TGCGCCAGCAGCTTGGGAGGCGGGAGGGGCGCCGGGGAGCTGTTTTTT; cdr3_aa: CASSLGGGRGAGELFF
d_call: NA; j_call: TRBJ2-5; v_call: TRBV12-3/TRBV12-4; clone_size: NA; cdr3_nt: TGTGCCAGCGCCAACAGGGAGACCCAGTACTTC; cdr3_aa: CASANRETQYF
d_call: TRBD1; j_call: TRBJ1-2; v_call: TRBV5-4; clone_size: NA; cdr3_nt: TGTGCCAGCAGCCCCGACAGGGACTATGGCTACACCTTC; cdr3_aa: CASSPDRDYGYTF
d_call: TRBD2; j_call: TRBJ2-5; v_call: TRBV18; clone_size: NA; cdr3_nt: TGTGCCAGCTCACCAACGGTAGCGGGAGACAAAAAGACCCAGTACTTC; cdr3_aa: CASSPTVAGDKKTQYF
d_call: TRBD1; j_call: TRBJ1-1; v_call: TRBV19; clone_size: NA; cdr3_nt: TGTGCCAGTAGTATCCCCCCAGGGACAGGGGGCGATCATCGAGCTTTCTTT; cdr3_aa: CASSIPPGTGGDHRAFF
d_call: NA; j_call: TRBJ1-2; v_call: TRBV6-6; clone_size: once; cdr3_nt: TGTGCCAGCAGCCTACACCCAGGGTGGGGCTACACCTTC; cdr3_aa: CASSLHPGWGYTF
d_call: TRBD2; j_call: TRBJ2-2; v_call: TRBV11-3; clone_size: NA; cdr3_nt: TGTGCCACCAAGGAGGCTAGCGGGAGGGCACGAACCGGGGAGCTGTTTTTT; cdr3_aa: CATKEASGRARTGELFF
d_call: TRBD2; j_call: TRBJ2-7; v_call: TRBV4-1; clone_size: NA; cdr3_nt: TGCGCCAGCAGCCAAGAAGGAGCGGGGAATTACCACGAGCAGTACTTC; cdr3_aa: CASSQEGAGNYHEQYF
d_call: NA; j_call: TRBJ1-1; v_call: TRBV30; clone_size: NA; cdr3_nt: TGTGCCTGGAACCGACAGTACACTGAAGCTTTCTTT; cdr3_aa: CAWNRQYTEAFF
d_call: NA; j_call: TRBJ1-1; v_call: TRBV5-1; clone_size: NA; cdr3_nt: TGCGCCAGCAGCTTGGTGACAGACGTTGAAGCTTTCTTT; cdr3_aa: CASSLVTDVEAFF